This T cell receptor beta chain appears in the sequencing data of a study of post-analysis software for immune sequencing data. Unique-molecular-identifier-tagged TCR beta cDNA libraries were used. TCRdb re-derived calls from the PCR reads in MiXCR, one entry per CDR3 protein. The sample includes around 150,000 distinct CDR3 sequences, around 34% of them seen just once. Germline CDR1 and CDR2: MNHEY and SVGAGI. The CDR3 consists of 15 residues. The sequencing here drew on blood, taken after autologous hematopoietic stem cell transplantation. The chain carries TRBV6-5 and TRBJ2-5, with 10 nucleotides matching TRBD2. The J call may be incorrect, as the DNA end agrees better with TRBJ2-7. The origin of this receptor is a girl between 5 and 17 years old with multiple sclerosis. The DNA for the CDR3 is TGTGCCACCCTTAGCTTAGCGGGAGGTCTATACGAGCAGTACTTC. This sequence encodes CATLSLAGGLYEQYF.